A single sample gave rise to the 29 T cell receptor beta chains below, sequenced in a study of shared clonotypes between healthy human individuals. Using immunoSEQ multiplex PCR, the repertoire was profiled, and TCRdb retains in-frame clones only, with some absent. The sample shows roughly 2 million clones, roughly 95% of them seen only once. Material: naive CD4+ T cells sorted from blood. Subset noted: CD45RA+ positively selected. These receptor sequences come from a man between 18 and 29 years old in good health.

V usage is TRBV30 and J usage is TRBJ2-5; tentatively, D is TRBD1 (6 bases). V lost 5 bases and J lost 3, with 10 bases in between. The CDR3 spans 12 residues. The germline gives CDR1 GTSNPN, CDR2 SVGIG (reference sequence). CDR3 residues: CAWSNREETQYF. DNA for the CDR3: TGTGCCTGGTCAAACAGGGAAGAGACCCAGTACTTC.

The chain has TRBV6-5 and TRBJ1-2; a weak D match, TRBD1 (6 bases). The length of the CDR3 is 15 residues. Germline V gene data show CDR1 as MNHEY and CDR2 as SVGAGI. Deletions cut 10 bases from V and 7 bases from J, with 25 bases between. The CDR3 DNA reads as TGTGCCACCAAAAAGCGACTGGACAGCCTAGCTGGCTACACCTTC. This translates into CATKKRLDSLAGYTF.

The J gene is TRBJ2-7, the V gene TRBV10-3, with D hard to call. There are 12 residues in the CDR3. Germline CDR1 reads ENHRY; CDR2 reads SYGVKD. V gave up 3 bases and J gave up 3 bases, with 6 bases separating them. CDR3 DNA sequence: TGTGCCATCAGTGATGCGTTCTACGAGCAGTACTTC. Amino acids: CAISDAFYEQYF.

Comments on this clone: This sample also contains other DNA sequences that code for the same CDR3. The chain recombines TRBV6-5 with TRBJ2-3; D is unclear. Trimming stripped 8 bases from V and 1 base from J, with 10 bases between. The CDR3 has 13 amino acids. Germline V gene sequence: CDR1 MNHEY, CDR2 SVGAGI. In nucleotides, the CDR3 is TGTGCCAGCCGAGGAACAGGCACAGATACGCAGTATTTT. Protein product: CASRGTGTDTQYF.

The chain couples TRBV14 to TRBJ2-2, with D perhaps given as TRBD1 or TRBD2 (5 bases each). V was cut by 10 bases and J by 5 bases, with 17 bases left in between. CDR1 and CDR2 from the germline V gene are SGHDN and FVKESK. The CDR3 length is 14 residues. CDR3 nucleotides: TGTGCCACCACCGGGACGGACAAAACCGGGGAGCTGTTTTTT. Protein: CATTGTDKTGELFF.

The rearrangement joins TRBV5-1 to TRBJ1-2; TRBD1 might be the D (5 bases). CDR3 length: 13 residues. V lost 3 bases to trimming and J lost 4 bases, with 10 bases between them. CDR1 and CDR2 from the germline V gene are SGHRS and YFSETQ. CDR3 bases: TGCGCCAGCAGCTCCTCAGGGTCCTATGGCTACACCTTC. This translates into CASSSSGSYGYTF. Variable domain in full (rest from reference TRBV5-1 and TRBJ1-2): KAGVTQTPRYLIKTRGQQVTLSCSPISGHRSVSWYQQTPGQGLQFLFEYFSETQRNKGNFPGRFSGRQFSNSRSEMNVSTLELGDSALYLCASSSSGSYGYTFGSGTRLTVV.

V and J are TRBV30 and TRBJ2-2; D remains ambiguous. Germline loops: CDR1 GTSNPN, CDR2 SVGIG (reference sequence). The CDR3 runs 14 residues. V shed 4 bases and J shed 4 bases, with 13 bases lying between them. CDR3 region: CAWNLAVSTGELFF. CDR3 DNA: TGTGCCTGGAACTTGGCTGTCTCCACCGGGGAGCTGTTTTTT.

The chain carries TRBV7-9 and TRBJ2-2, with 7 bases that match TRBD2. This CDR3 has 16 amino acids. After removal of 6 bases from V and 5 bases from J, the junction contained 12 bases not matched to a gene. Germline CDR1 and CDR2: SEHNR and FQNEAQ (reference sequence). The CDR3 protein is CASRPVGGVETGELFF. As DNA, the CDR3 is TGTGCCAGCAGACCCGTGGGAGGGGTGGAAACCGGGGAGCTGTTTTTT.

V gene TRBV5-1 combines with J gene TRBJ1-1; maybe TRBD1 (6 bases). V dropped 2 bases and J dropped 0 bases, with 11 bases sitting between them. CDR3 size: 15 residues. CDR1 SGHRS and CDR2 YFSETQ come from the germline V gene. DNA for the CDR3: TGCGCCAGCAGCTTAGGAGGGGGGATGAACACTGAAGCTTTCTTT. Translating it yields CASSLGGGMNTEAFF.

The chain has TRBV14 and TRBJ1-1, with no clear D. This CDR3 region has 14 residues. The V and J ends lost 0 bases and 1 base respectively, with 6 bases between them. CDR1 and CDR2 (germline): SGHDN, FVKESK. The CDR3: CASSQELGNTEAFF. The CDR3 nucleotides are TGTGCCAGCAGCCAAGAGCTAGGGAACACTGAAGCTTTCTTT. Complete variable domain (other parts from reference TRBV14 and TRBJ1-1): EAGVTQFPSHSVIEKGQTVTLRCDPISGHDNLYWYRRVMGKEIKFLLHFVKESKQDESGMPNNRFLAERTGGTYSTLKVQPAELEDSGVYFCASSQELGNTEAFFGQGTRLTVV.

The chain has TRBV5-1 and TRBJ1-4, with D possibly being TRBD1 (6 bases). Looked up from germline, CDR1 is SGHRS and CDR2 is YFSETQ. The CDR3 has 16 residues. V was clipped by 4 bases and J by 3 bases, with 16 bases between them. CDR3 nucleotides: TGCGCCAGCAGCCAAGACAGGAGCGGAGCTAATGAAAAACTGTTTTTT. Residues: CASSQDRSGANEKLFF.

The rearrangement joins TRBV9 to TRBJ2-2, with 7 bases that match TRBD2. Germline V gene lookup returns CDR1 SGDLS and CDR2 YYNGEE. Germline trimming cut 0 bases from V and 6 bases from J; bases unmatched to any gene: 17. This CDR3 region has 19 residues. Here the CDR3 reads CASSVEGAGMTPRAGELFF. The CDR3 nucleotides read TGTGCCAGCAGCGTAGAAGGAGCGGGGATGACTCCGCGCGCCGGGGAGCTGTTTTTT.

The chain employs TRBV4-1 and TRBJ1-3, with 7 bases that match TRBD1. This CDR3 region has 15 residues. V dropped 5 bases and J dropped 4; count of bases not matched to a gene: 8. Germline V gives CDR1 MGHRA, CDR2 YSYEKL. The CDR3 coding sequence is TGCGCCAGCAGCGACACCGGGACAGTAGGAAACACCATATATTTT. This translates into CASSDTGTVGNTIYF.

This chain links TRBV5-1 with TRBJ1-1; D is possibly TRBD1 (5 bases). Germline lookup yields CDR1 SGHRS and CDR2 YFSETQ. This CDR3 comprises 17 residues. V was cut by 1 base and J by 1 base, with 17 bases left in between. CDR3 in DNA: TGCGCCAGCAGCTTGATTGCCAGGGAGGTGGCGAACACTGAAGCTTTCTTT. This sequence encodes CASSLIAREVANTEAFF.

This chain uses TRBV5-1 with TRBJ1-5; D is ambiguous. The ends were cut back, 0 bases at V and 7 bases at J, with 11 bases in the middle. Germline V lookup: CDR1 SGHRS, CDR2 YFSETQ. This CDR3 comprises 14 residues. CDR3 in amino acids: CASSLAGTGQPQHF. In DNA form, the CDR3 reads TGCGCCAGCAGCTTGGCAGGTACGGGGCAGCCCCAGCATTTT.

The chain has TRBV5-1 and TRBJ2-5; D might be TRBD1 (6 bases). Trimming stripped 4 bases from V and 6 bases from J, with 13 bases between. This CDR3 region has 13 residues. CDR1 SGHRS and CDR2 YFSETQ come from the germline V gene. CDR3 coding DNA: TGCGCCAGCAGCACCGCAGGGGCGCAGACCCAGTACTTC. Translated, it gives CASSTAGAQTQYF.

This chain uses TRBV30 with TRBJ2-7; D may be TRBD2 (5 bases). V lost 7 bases to trimming and J lost 0 bases, with 13 bases between them. Germline CDR1 is GTSNPN and CDR2 is SVGIG (reference sequence). This CDR3 contains 13 residues. CDR3 amino acids: CALGLGSSYEQYF. CDR3 nucleotide sequence: TGTGCCTTAGGACTGGGGAGCTCCTACGAGCAGTACTTC.

The chain has TRBV6-6 and TRBJ1-6; no clear D gene. The CDR3 contains 14 residues. The germline V and J ends were trimmed by 8 bases and 1 base, with 9 bases remaining between them. Per germline, CDR1 MNHNY and CDR2 SVGAGI (reference sequence). The CDR3 nucleotides are TGTGCCAGCCGTAGTTTGTCCTATAATTCACCCCTCCACTTT. The encoded protein is CASRSLSYNSPLHF.

This chain connects TRBV2 to TRBJ2-2; TRBD1 matches 7 bases. Germline trimming cut 6 bases from V and 2 bases from J; bases unmatched to any gene: 9. CDR1 and CDR2 (germline): SNHLY, FYNNEI. The CDR3 runs to 16 residues. The CDR3: CASSSGTALNTGELFF. CDR3 DNA: TGTGCCAGCAGCTCCGGGACAGCTCTTAACACCGGGGAGCTGTTTTTT.

The V call is TRBV28, the J call TRBJ1-4; D might be TRBD1 (6 bases). CDR1 is MDHEN, CDR2 SYDVKM, per germline. There are 13 residues in the CDR3. V lost 9 bases and J lost 6, with 14 bases in between. The chain's CDR3 is CASSRGADEKLFF. The CDR3 bases are TGTGCCAGTTCGAGGGGGGCAGATGAAAAACTGTTTTTT.

The chain carries TRBV6-5 and TRBJ2-3; 9 bases align to TRBD2. Germline lookup yields CDR1 MNHEY and CDR2 SVGAGI. V lost 6 bases and J lost 2; bases outside the gene matches: 6. The CDR3 is 15 residues long. The DNA for the CDR3 is TGTGCCAGCAGCAGAGCGGGAGGTTACACAGATACGCAGTATTTT. As protein: CASSRAGGYTDTQYF.

Turning to this clone: The same CDR3 is also encoded by other DNA sequences in this sample. This chain uses TRBV7-9 with TRBJ2-7, with a tentative D call TRBD1 (6 bases). The germline V gene encodes CDR1 SEHNR and CDR2 FQNEAQ (reference sequence). V was shortened by 4 bases and J by 5 bases, with 9 bases between the two germline ends. The CDR3 consists of 12 residues. CDR3 sequence: CASSSRDNEQYF. CDR3 nucleotide sequence: TGTGCCAGCAGCTCCAGGGACAACGAGCAGTACTTC.

The chain couples TRBV19 to TRBJ1-5; D gene uncertain. Germline assignment: CDR1 LNHDA and CDR2 SQIVND (reference sequence). The CDR3 is made up of 12 amino acids. V gave up 6 bases and J gave up 7 bases, with 10 bases separating them. CDR3 nucleotides: TGTGCCAGTAGATCGGACGGGCAGCCCCAGCATTTT. This translates into CASRSDGQPQHF.

The V gene is TRBV5-1, the J gene TRBJ2-3, with 13 bases aligning to TRBD2. The junction had 5 bases not matched to a gene; V was cut back by 5 bases and J by 2 bases. The CDR3 spans 16 residues. CDR1 and CDR2 from the germline V gene are SGHRS and YFSETQ. The CDR3 coding sequence is TGCGCCAGCAGAGATGGACTAGCGGGGGACACAGATACGCAGTATTTT. It translates to CASRDGLAGDTDTQYF.

The chain carries TRBV30 and TRBJ2-2, with D maybe TRBD2 (7 bases). This CDR3 contains 15 residues. CDR1 GTSNPN and CDR2 SVGIG come from the germline V gene (reference sequence). Trimming took off 5 bases at V and 4 bases at J, with 17 bases between the two ends. The DNA of the CDR3 is TGTGCCTGGCGAAGGGGGGGAGGTAGCACCGGGGAGCTGTTTTTT. Translated: CAWRRGGGSTGELFF.

The chain links TRBV15 to TRBJ1-1; the D gene is possibly TRBD1 (5 bases). Trimming left V 1 base short and J 4 bases short, with 10 bases between. CDR1 and CDR2 (germline): LNHNV, YYDKDF (reference sequence). The CDR3 runs 14 residues. CDR3 sequence (DNA): TGTGCCACCAGCAGAGCAGGGATGCGCACTGAAGCTTTCTTT. The encoded protein is CATSRAGMRTEAFF.

The chain combines TRBV7-8 with TRBJ2-7; 9 bases match TRBD2. J gave up 0 bases and V 4 bases, and 4 bases lay outside the gene matches. CDR1 is SGHVS and CDR2 is FQNEAQ in the germline V gene. The CDR3 consists of 15 residues. Here the CDR3 DNA reads TGTGCCAGCAGCTCCGGGACTAGCACCTCCTACGAGCAGTACTTC. Protein: CASSSGTSTSYEQYF. Complete variable domain (other parts from reference TRBV7-8 and TRBJ2-7): GAGVSQSPRYKVAKRGQDVALRCDPISGHVSLFWYQQALGQGPEFLTYFQNEAQLDKSGLPSDRFFAERPEGSVSTLKIQRTQQEDSAVYLCASSSGTSTSYEQYFGPGTRLTVT.

Notes on this clone: The junction differs from germline at one of its ends, possibly a read error. V usage is TRBV6-1 and J usage is TRBJ1-2; 8 positions agree with TRBD1. Germline V gene sequence: CDR1 MNHNS, CDR2 SASEGT. The CDR3 is made up of 14 amino acids. CDR3 sequence: CATSSGQAFYGYTF. The CDR3 region has the DNA TGTGCCACCAGTTCGGGACAGGCCTTCTATGGCTACACCTTC.

The chain recombines TRBV2 with TRBJ1-1, with D perhaps TRBD1 (6 bases). V shed 6 bases and J shed 0 bases, with 8 bases lying between them. Germline values: CDR1 SNHLY, CDR2 FYNNEI. The CDR3 covers 13 residues. CDR3 region: CASRTGLNTEAFF. In DNA, the CDR3 is TGTGCCAGCAGGACAGGCTTGAACACTGAAGCTTTCTTT.